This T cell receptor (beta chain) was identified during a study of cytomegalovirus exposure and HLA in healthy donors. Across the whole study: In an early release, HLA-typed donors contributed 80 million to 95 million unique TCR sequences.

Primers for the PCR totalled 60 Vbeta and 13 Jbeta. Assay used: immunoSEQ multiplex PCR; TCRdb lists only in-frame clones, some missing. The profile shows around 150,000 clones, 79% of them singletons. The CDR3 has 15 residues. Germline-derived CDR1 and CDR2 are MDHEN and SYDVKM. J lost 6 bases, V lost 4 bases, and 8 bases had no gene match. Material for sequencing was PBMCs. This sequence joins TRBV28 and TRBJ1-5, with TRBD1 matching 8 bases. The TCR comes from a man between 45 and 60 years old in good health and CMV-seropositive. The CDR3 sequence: CASSSRTGISQPQHF. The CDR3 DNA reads TGTGCCAGCAGTTCACGGACAGGGATCAGTCAGCCCCAGCATTTT.